The source of this T cell receptor (beta chain) is a study of T cell repertoires in cytomegalovirus infection. The CDR3 sequence is 14 residues long. The germline CDR1 and CDR2 sequences are MNHEY and SMNVEV (reference sequence). V gave up 6 bases and J gave up 7 bases; unmatched junction bases: 5. MiXCR, applied by TCRdb to the reads, yields one record per CDR3 protein. Of around 740,000 distinct CDR3 sequences in the sample, roughly 35% were seen once. Sample: PBMCs. The rearrangement joins TRBV27 to TRBJ2-2; 10 nucleotides match TRBD1. The clonotype was recovered from a human donor in good health (CMV status not recorded). Some clones in this sample may be carry-over from other donors' samples. The CDR3 spells CASRGQGIFGELFF. CDR3 DNA: TGTGCCAGCAGGGGACAGGGGATCTTCGGGGAGCTGTTTTTT.